This paragraph covers one T cell receptor (beta chain) sequence. This clonotype showed up many times. It has no known antigen specificity. Qualities for individual bases were not recorded, and no much larger clone is one base off. This entry belongs to a study of T cells in Graves' hyperthyroidism and ophthalmopathy (dated by TCRdb to the late 2010s). Regarding the study in general: To identify TCR V-J signatures that set the groups apart, the researchers used a discovery cohort of about a hundred patients, made up of around 40 with Graves' ophthalmopathy and some 55 with stable Graves' hyperthyroidism. Prospective prediction of ophthalmopathy was tested in an independent validation cohort of 18 hyperthyroidism patients and around 16 patients who later progressed to ophthalmopathy. The approximately 100 discovery patients were randomly divided into training and test sets at a 7:3 ratio. In roughly six Graves' hyperthyroidism patients, the study also compared T-cell repertoires from thyroid tissue with T-cell repertoires from blood. Once sampling was done, hyperthyroidism patients were given methimazole at a starting dose of 30 mg daily, whereas ophthalmopathy patients were given high-dose intravenous methylprednisolone. The paper describes TCR Vbeta CDR3 sequencing of roughly 130 peripheral blood samples, made up of roughly 40 ophthalmopathy patients, some 76 hyperthyroidism patients and 17 progressor patients. Overall study outcomes, separate from this receptor: Sample size was not statistically predetermined, and blinding of investigators to group allocation was not performed. A model built on a 13 V-J signature distinguished ophthalmopathy from stable hyperthyroidism, reaching roughly 88% sensitivity and under 84% specificity in cross-validation and 80%/75% in testing. Blood samples also contained most of the expanded thyroid clonotypes (frequency above 0.001), which suggests that blood repertoires may reflect thyroid immune responses. During validation, the model predicted progression to ophthalmopathy a median of about 6.3 months ahead of onset, with roughly 65% sensitivity and 72.22% specificity.

CDR1 and CDR2 are drawn from the germline V gene (reference sequence): SEHNR, FQNEAQ. The junction carries 12 bases between V and J, which are trimmed by 6 bases and 3 bases respectively. The CDR3 runs 13 amino acids, cysteine and phenylalanine included. This entry keeps only the CDR3 DNA: 39 bases, framed from base 1. The TCR beta CDR3 regions were amplified from the RNA transcripts. A first-round RT-PCR of the TCR CDR3 used the HTBI primer set with the Qiagen OneStep RT-PCR kit. Libraries were constructed in a second round of multiplex PCR, after which size selection and purification were carried out. Libraries were sequenced paired-end with 100 bp reads on an Illumina HiSeq2000. On the authors' methods: Raw data were processed with SOAPnuke, discarding reads with adapters, uncalled bases, mean Phred below 15, or no exact constant-primer or identifier match. COPE v1.2.5 was used to merge the high-quality paired reads, and each unique nucleotide sequence was defined as a clonotype. Clonotypes were aligned to IMGT TRBV, TRBD and TRBJ reference segments using MiTCR v1.1. The analysis included only V-J combinations with a frequency above 0.0001, which together covered 99.2% of the repertoires. The TCS score was defined as F50 (clonal expansion) divided by E x V (chaos), with BLOSUM62-based TCRdist calculated between CDR3 peptides within each V-J. Welch's t-statistics and random forest reduced roughly 500 V-J features to 13, which were used in a naive Bayes classifier (R e1071). TCRdb passed the public sequencing reads through fastp at Q25 and MiXCR, retaining productive beta sequences. Rows are unified per CDR3 protein, each entry keeping the most common DNA and genes. TCRdb's processing, not the study's, gives the V and J calls here. The sample table holds some 510,000 distinct CDR3 sequences, of which about half were seen once. Roughly 8.2% of the sample rests with the top ten.

Stable Graves' hyperthyroidism was defined as no progression to ophthalmopathy during 18 months of follow-up. Hyperthyroidism patients were newly diagnosed, with disease duration under 2 months, and aged 18 to 65 years. Exclusion was applied to patients with uncontrolled infections, other autoimmune diseases, pregnancy or lactation. Diagnoses were established on the basis of clinical symptoms, serum thyroxine and TRAb, thyroid ultrasound, and orbital computed tomography. Trizol reagent was used to extract total RNA, and RNA quality was then checked on an Agilent 2100 Bioanalyzer. The source of this sequence is a young woman with Graves' hyperthyroidism. Donor details come from another sample of the same person, matched by shared clones. The sample consisted of peripheral blood or thyroid tissue (not recorded which). The sequence is built from TRBV7-9 and TRBJ2-7, with the D gene possibly TRBD1 or TRBD2, each one fitting 6 bases. The DNA sequence is as follows: TGTGCCAGCAGTTTGGAGGGGGACTACGAGCAGTACTTC. This encodes CASSLEGDYEQYF.